This TCR beta chain derives from a study of T cell responses to AZD1222 COVID-19 vaccine. General study results and limits: There were repertoire samples only from the period after the peak T cell response. Targeting of unmutated variant regions was reportedly seen in nearly half of spike-specific TCRs.

With V trimmed by 7 bases and J by 4 bases, 11 bases remained unmatched. The V gene's germline CDR1 is MNHEY and CDR2 SVGAGI. The CDR3 has 15 residues. With regard to this clone: Antigen specificity is unknown.

TCRdb's copy holds only in-frame clones and misses some; the assay was immunoSEQ multiplex PCR. The table has approximately 270,000 clones, about 94% seen once; the top ten hold roughly 0.51%. Pooled together were second doses at about 4 or about 12 weeks. The specimen was peripheral blood, collected 28 days after the second AZD1222 dose. The gene calls are TRBV6-5 and TRBJ2-7; 9 bases match TRBD1. The receptor was derived from an adult who received the AZD1222 COVID-19 vaccine. The CDR3 here is CASNTGQGRFYEQYF. CDR3 DNA: TGTGCCAGCAACACCGGACAGGGGCGTTTTTACGAGCAGTACTTC.